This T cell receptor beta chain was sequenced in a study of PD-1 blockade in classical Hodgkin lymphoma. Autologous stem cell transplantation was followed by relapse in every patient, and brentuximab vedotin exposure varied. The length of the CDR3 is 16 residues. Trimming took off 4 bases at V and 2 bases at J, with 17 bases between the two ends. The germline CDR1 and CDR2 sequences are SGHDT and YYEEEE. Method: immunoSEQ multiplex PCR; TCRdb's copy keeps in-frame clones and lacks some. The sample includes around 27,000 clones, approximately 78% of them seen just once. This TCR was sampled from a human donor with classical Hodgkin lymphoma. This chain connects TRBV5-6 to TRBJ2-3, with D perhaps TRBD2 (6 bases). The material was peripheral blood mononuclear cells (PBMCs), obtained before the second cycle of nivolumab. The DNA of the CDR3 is TGTGCCAGCAGCCTGGGGAGGATCACCTCCACAGATACGCAGTATTTT. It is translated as CASSLGRITSTDTQYF.